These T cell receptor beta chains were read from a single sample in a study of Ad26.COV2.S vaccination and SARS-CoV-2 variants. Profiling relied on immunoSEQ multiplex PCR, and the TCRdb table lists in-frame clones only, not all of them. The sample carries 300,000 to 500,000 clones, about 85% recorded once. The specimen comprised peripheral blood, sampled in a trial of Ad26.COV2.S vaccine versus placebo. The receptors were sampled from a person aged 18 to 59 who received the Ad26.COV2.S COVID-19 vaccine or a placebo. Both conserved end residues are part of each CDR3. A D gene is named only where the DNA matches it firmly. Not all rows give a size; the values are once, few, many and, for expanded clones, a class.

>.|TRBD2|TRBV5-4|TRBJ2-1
TGTGCCAGCAGCTCGGGGGGGCCATACAATGAGCAGTTCTTC
CASSSGGPYNEQFF
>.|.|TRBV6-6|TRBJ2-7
TGTGCCAGCAGTTACGTAGGCTACGAGCAGTACTTC
CASSYVGYEQYF
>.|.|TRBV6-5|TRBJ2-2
TGTGCCAGCATACAGGGTGTAAACACCGGGGAGCTGTTTTTT
CASIQGVNTGELFF
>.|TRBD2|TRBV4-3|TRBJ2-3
TGCGCCAGCAGCCAAAGACTAGCGGGGGAAGATACGCAGTATTTT
CASSQRLAGEDTQYF
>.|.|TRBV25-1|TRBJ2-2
TGTGCCAGCAGTGATTCCGGGACCAACACCGGGGAGCTGTTTTTT
CASSDSGTNTGELFF
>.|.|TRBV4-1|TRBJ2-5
TGCGCCAGCAGCCAAGAAGTGGGGCTGGTTGTCGAGACCCAGTACTTC
CASSQEVGLVVETQYF
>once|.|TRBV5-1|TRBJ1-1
TGCGCCAGCAGCTTTATTTCGAACACTGAAGCTTTCTTT
CASSFISNTEAFF
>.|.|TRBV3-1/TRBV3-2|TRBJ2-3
TGTGCCAGCAGCCAAGTGGCGGCCCCGCGGACTGGGGCGCAGTATTTT
CASSQVAAPRTGAQYF
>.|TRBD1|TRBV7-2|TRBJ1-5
TGTGCCAGCAGCTGGGGACAGGGGGCCGATCAGCCCCAGCATTTT
CASSWGQGADQPQHF
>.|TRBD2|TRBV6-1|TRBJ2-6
TGTGCCAGCAGTGTTCTGGGACTAGCGGGGGAACGTGGGGCCAACGTCCTGACTTTC
CASSVLGLAGERGANVLTF
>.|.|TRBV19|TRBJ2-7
TGTGCCAGTAGTATGGGGCCCGTCTACGAGCAGTACTTC
CASSMGPVYEQYF
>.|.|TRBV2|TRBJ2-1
TGTGCCAGTCGGGCGGGCGGCCGCCAGCAGTTCTTC
CASRAGGRQQFF
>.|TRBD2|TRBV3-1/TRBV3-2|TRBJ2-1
TGTGCCAGCAGCCAAGATCTAGTCAGCGGGGGGGCCAATGAGCAGTTCTTC
CASSQDLVSGGANEQFF
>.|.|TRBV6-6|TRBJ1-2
TGTGCCAGCAGTTACTCGAGACAGCGAACCTTCTATGGCTACACCTTC
CASSYSRQRTFYGYTF
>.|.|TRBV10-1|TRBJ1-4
TGCGCCAGCAGTCGAAGCGGTGAAAAACTGTTTTTT
CASSRSGEKLFF
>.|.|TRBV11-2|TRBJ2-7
TGTGCCAGCAGCTTAGATCGGACCACCTACGAGCAGTACTTC
CASSLDRTTYEQYF
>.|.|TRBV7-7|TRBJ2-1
TGTGCTAGCAGCTTGGCGGCCGGGACCCGAGACAATGAGCAGTTCTTC
CASSLAAGTRDNEQFF
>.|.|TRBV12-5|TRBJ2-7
TGTGCTAGTGGTTTGGCACCAGATGACTACGAGCAGTACTTC
CASGLAPDDYEQYF
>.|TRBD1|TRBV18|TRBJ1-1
TGTGCCAGCTCCCCTAAGGGGGCGAACACTGAAGCTTTCTTT
CASSPKGANTEAFF
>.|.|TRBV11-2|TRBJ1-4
TGTGCCAGCAGCAGTGGCCTAGGGCGGGGCGCCGAAAAACTGTTTTTT
CASSSGLGRGAEKLFF
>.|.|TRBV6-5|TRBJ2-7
TGTGCCAGCAGTCGGACCTCAAAATACTACGAGCAGTACTTC
CASSRTSKYYEQYF
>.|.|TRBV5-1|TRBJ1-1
TGCGCCAGCAGCTTGGTTTACAGGGAAAGGCGAAACACTGAAGCTTTCTTT
CASSLVYRERRNTEAFF
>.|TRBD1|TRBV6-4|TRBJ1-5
TGTGCCAGCAGGGATGACAGGGGGTTCAATCAGCCCCAGCATTTT
CASRDDRGFNQPQHF
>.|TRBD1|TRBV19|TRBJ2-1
TGTGCCAGTAGTCCGAAGGGACAGAACAATGAGCAGTTCTTC
CASSPKGQNNEQFF
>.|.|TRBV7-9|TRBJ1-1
TGTGCCAGCAGCTTAGTAGGGGACTACACTGAAGCTTTCTTT
CASSLVGDYTEAFF
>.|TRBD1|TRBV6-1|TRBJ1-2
TGTGCCAGCAGTGAGGGAGGGACAGGGTCTCTTTTAGGCTACACCTTC
CASSEGGTGSLLGYTF
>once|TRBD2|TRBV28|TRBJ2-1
TGTGCCAGCAATACACAGGTAGCGGGAGTTTACAATGAGCAGTTCTTC
CASNTQVAGVYNEQFF
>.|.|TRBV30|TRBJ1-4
TGTGCCTGGAGTCGGGGGACTAATGAAAAACTGTTTTTT
CAWSRGTNEKLFF
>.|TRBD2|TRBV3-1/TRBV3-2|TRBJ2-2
TGTGCCAGCAGCCAGGGGGTAGCGGGGGGATTCACCGGGGAGCTGTTTTTT
CASSQGVAGGFTGELFF
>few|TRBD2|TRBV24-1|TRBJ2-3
TGTGCCACCAGTGATTTCGTAGCGGGGGCAGATACGCAGTATTTT
CATSDFVAGADTQYF
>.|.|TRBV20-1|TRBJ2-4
TGCAGTGCACTACCCCAAAACATTCAGTACTTC
CSALPQNIQYF
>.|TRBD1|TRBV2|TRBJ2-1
TGTGCCAGCAGTGTCGAAGGGACAGGGGGCAATGAGCAGTTCTTC
CASSVEGTGGNEQFF
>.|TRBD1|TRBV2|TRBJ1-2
TGTGCCAGCAGTCTAACAGGGGCCTCGGGGGGCTACACCTTC
CASSLTGASGGYTF
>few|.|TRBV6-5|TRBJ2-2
TGTGCCAGCACTAACAGGTTGAACACCGGGGAGCTGTTTTTT
CASTNRLNTGELFF
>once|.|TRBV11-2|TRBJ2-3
TGTGCCAGCAGCTTAGGGGACACAGATACGCAGTATTTT
CASSLGDTDTQYF